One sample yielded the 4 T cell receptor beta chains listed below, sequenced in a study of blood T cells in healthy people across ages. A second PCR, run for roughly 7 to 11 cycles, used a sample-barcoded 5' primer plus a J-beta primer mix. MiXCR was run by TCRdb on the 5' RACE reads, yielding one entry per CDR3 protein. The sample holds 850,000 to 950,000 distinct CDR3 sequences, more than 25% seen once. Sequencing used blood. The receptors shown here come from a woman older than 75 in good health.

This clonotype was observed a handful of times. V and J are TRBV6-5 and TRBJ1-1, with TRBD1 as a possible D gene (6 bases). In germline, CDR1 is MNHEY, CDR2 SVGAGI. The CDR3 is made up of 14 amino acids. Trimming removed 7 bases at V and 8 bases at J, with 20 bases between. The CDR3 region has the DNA TGTGCCAGCACCGAAATTCCTGGGACATTCGAAGCTTTCTTT. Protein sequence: CASTEIPGTFEAFF.

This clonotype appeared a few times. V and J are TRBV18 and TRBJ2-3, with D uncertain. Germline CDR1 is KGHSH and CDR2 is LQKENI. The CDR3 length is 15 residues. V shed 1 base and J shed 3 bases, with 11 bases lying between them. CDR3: CASSPQLAKTDTQYF. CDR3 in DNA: TGTGCCAGCTCACCACAGTTGGCGAAGACAGATACGCAGTATTTT.

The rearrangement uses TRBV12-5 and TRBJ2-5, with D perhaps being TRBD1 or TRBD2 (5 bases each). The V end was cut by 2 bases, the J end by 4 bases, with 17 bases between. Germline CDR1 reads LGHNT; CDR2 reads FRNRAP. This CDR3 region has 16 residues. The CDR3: CASGLPRSRGVETQYF. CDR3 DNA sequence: TGTGCTAGTGGTTTGCCTAGATCCCGAGGGGTAGAGACCCAGTACTTC.

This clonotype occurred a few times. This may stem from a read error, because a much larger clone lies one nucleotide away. The chain's CDR3 is CASRAPGGDTQYF. CDR3 in DNA: TGTGCCAGCAGGGCACCTGGGGGAGATACGCAGTATTTT. J is TRBJ2-3 and V is TRBV12-3 or TRBV12-4, with D perhaps TRBD1 or TRBD2 (5 bases each). The V gene lost 6 bases and the J gene lost 5 bases, with 12 bases spanning the gap. CDR3 size: 13 residues.